These T cell receptor beta chains were read from a single sample in a study of monozygotic twins with inflammatory bowel disease. TCRdb re-analyzed the 5' RACE reads; it lists each CDR3 protein once, without DNA. The specimen's table records about 160,000 distinct CDR3 sequences. Sequences were obtained from blood. The receptors here all came from a human donor with ulcerative colitis or Crohn's disease, or a healthy co-twin of an affected twin (not recorded which). Both conserved end residues are part of each CDR3.

length	V	J	CDR3
14	TRBV4-3	TRBJ2-4	CASSQEGGRGNQYF
16	TRBV15	TRBJ1-3	CATSRDSLRSGNTIYF
14	TRBV25-1	TRBJ2-5	CASSERRQPETQYF
13	TRBV28	TRBJ1-2	CASSSGTRQSYTF
14	TRBV25-1	TRBJ2-7	CASSIPLWGAEQYF
14	TRBV20-1	TRBJ2-7	CSARGDRGLDEQYF
11	TRBV29-1	TRBJ2-7	CSGRLATEQYF
13	TRBV29-1	TRBJ1-1	CSCARTSNTEAFF
17	TRBV10-3	TRBJ1-5	CAISESSVQVSNQPQHF
13	TRBV29-1	TRBJ1-1	CSVPGPLNTEAFF
13	TRBV12-3/TRBV12-4	TRBJ2-7	CASRMTGVGEQYF
12	TRBV10-3	TRBJ2-5	CAISALQETQYF
14	TRBV20-1	TRBJ1-6	CSARGPYYNSPLHF
16	TRBV5-1	TRBJ2-7	CASSLAGQDPYYEQYF
12	TRBV28	TRBJ1-4	CASSSGPIKLFF
15	TRBV5-1	TRBJ2-1	CASSSTRDSYNEQFF
14	TRBV9	TRBJ2-2	CASSVGGMSGELFF
12	TRBV30	TRBJ1-1	CAWRPMNTEAFF
14	TRBV10-3	TRBJ2-7	CAISEHRIPYEQYF
21	TRBV20-1	TRBJ2-3	CSAIGIIGTSGRAEVTDTQYF
14	TRBV7-2	TRBJ2-1	CASNTRGVMNEQFF
13	TRBV20-1	TRBJ2-5	CSAISSGTETQYF
15	TRBV4-1	TRBJ2-2	CASSQGGGRTGELFF
16	TRBV18	TRBJ2-2	CASSPPFVPGTGELFF
13	TRBV12-3/TRBV12-4	TRBJ2-1	CASSFTEASEQFF
14	TRBV5-1	TRBJ2-5	CASSLAGGEETQYF
12	TRBV7-9	TRBJ2-1	CASSWTADEQFF
16	TRBV20-1	TRBJ2-2	CSARDWTSGIPGELFF
15	TRBV20-1	TRBJ2-5	CSASWREGRGETQYF
14	TRBV25-1	TRBJ1-2	CASTRTGQNNGYTF
14	TRBV5-4	TRBJ2-1	CASSLGEGYNEQFF
19	TRBV28	TRBJ2-1	CASSLGRAGVGGLYNEQFF
13	TRBV14	TRBJ2-1	CASSQAFTGEQFF
12	TRBV6-2/TRBV6-3	TRBJ1-2	CASSSDPYGYTF
16	TRBV5-6	TRBJ2-3	CASSYPETGVKGTQYF
16	TRBV7-3	TRBJ2-2	CASSPKLAGATGELFF
17	TRBV15	TRBJ2-7	CATSREGTSGGSYEQYF
15	TRBV7-3	TRBJ2-3	CASSLGGRWIDTQYF
11	TRBV6-5	TRBJ1-4	CASSGGEKLFF
13	TRBV29-1	TRBJ2-5	CSVSLTGEETQYF